Following are 5 T cell receptor beta chains from one sample sequenced in a study of beta chain features in type 1 diabetes. Study-wide results and caveats: For Type 1 diabetes patients, all four CD4+ subsets carried TCRB CDR3s that were moderately but significantly shorter.

No antigen is known for these receptors. Of the isolated RNA, all was reverse transcribed, and so the sequenced material was expressed TCRB transcripts. Method: immunoSEQ multiplex PCR; TCRdb's copy keeps in-frame clones and lacks some. The sample lists roughly 700,000 clones, about an eighth occurring once. Sample: naive CD4+ T cells from blood. The receptors come from a man aged 18 to 35 with type 1 diabetes.

The gene calls are TRBV29-1 and TRBJ1-4; 10 nucleotides agree with TRBD1. The CDR3 has 13 residues. Germline loops: CDR1 SQVTM, CDR2 ANQGSEA. The J segment lost 7 bases and the V segment lost 5 bases, leaving 4 bases of the junction unmatched. The CDR3 nucleotides read TGCAGCGTTTGGACAGGGGGGAGTGAAAAACTGTTTTTT. Amino acid sequence: CSVWTGGSEKLFF.

The gene calls are TRBV6-5 and TRBJ1-5; D gene uncertain. V lost 6 bases and J lost 0, with 6 bases in between. The CDR3 totals 13 residues. CDR1 and CDR2 from the germline V gene are MNHEY and SVGAGI. The CDR3 protein is CASSGDSNQPQHF. The CDR3 bases are TGTGCCAGCAGCGGAGATAGCAATCAGCCCCAGCATTTT.

For this clone: The same CDR3 can be traced to other DNA sequences in this sample. The chain joins TRBV11-3 to TRBJ2-5; 7 bases align to TRBD2. Germline V lookup: CDR1 SGHNT, CDR2 YENEEA. J gave up 1 base and V 7 bases, and 3 bases lay outside the gene matches. This CDR3 spans 13 amino acids. The CDR3 region is CASTRGVQETQYF. The DNA of the CDR3 is TGTGCCAGCACCCGGGGGGTCCAAGAGACCCAGTACTTC. The variable domain in full, with the rest retrieved from reference TRBV11-3 and TRBJ2-5, is EAGVVQSPRYKIIEKKQPVAFWCNPISGHNTLYWYLQNLGQGPELLIRYENEEAVDDSQLPKDRFSAERLKGVDSTLKIQPAELGDSAVYLCASTRGVQETQYFGPGTRLLVL.

This clone was detected a few times. The chain recombines TRBV6-5 with TRBJ1-2; D might be TRBD1 (5 bases). Germline CDR1 and CDR2: MNHEY and SVGAGI. With 9 bases removed from V and 3 bases from J, the gap between germline ends came to 11 bases. The CDR3 sequence is 12 residues long. CDR3 protein: CASGQGYYGYTF. The CDR3 DNA follows: TGTGCCAGTGGGCAGGGTTACTATGGCTACACCTTC.

A remark on this clone: Other DNA sequences of this sample code for an identical CDR3. The rearrangement links TRBV30 to TRBJ1-5; TRBD1 aligns across 10 bases. J was trimmed by 4 bases and V by 5 bases; bases with no gene match: 2. This CDR3 comprises 13 residues. Germline V gives CDR1 GTSNPN, CDR2 SVGIG (reference sequence). The CDR3 coding sequence is TGTGCCTGGTCGGGACAGGGGAATCAGCCCCAGCATTTT. It codes for CAWSGQGNQPQHF.